A single count supports the clone carrying this T cell receptor beta chain. Trimming pared 5 bases from V and 3 bases from J, leaving 8 bases between. Germline V gives CDR1 MNHEY, CDR2 SVGAGI. The CDR3 length is 13 residues. Profiled with immunoSEQ multiplex PCR; TCRdb holds only in-frame clones, not every one. The sample includes roughly 40,000 clones, 55% to 80% of them seen just once. This record comes from a study of PD-1 blockade in classical Hodgkin lymphoma. Time point given: cycle 4 day 1 (C4D1), after 6 weeks of nivolumab. Relapse after autologous stem cell transplantation occurred in every patient, and brentuximab vedotin exposure varied.

The chain recombines TRBV6-5 with TRBJ1-5; D unresolved. Sequencing used peripheral blood mononuclear cells (PBMCs), obtained before the fourth cycle of nivolumab. The clonotype comes from a human donor with classical Hodgkin lymphoma. CDR3 in DNA: TGTGCCAGCAGTAATTCAAACAATCAGCCCCAGCATTTT. This translates into CASSNSNNQPQHF.